Listed below are T cell receptor beta chains from one sample, sequenced in a study of T cells expressing NK-cell markers. TCRdb reprocessed the 5' RACE reads and stores each CDR3 protein as one record, lacking DNA. Its clone listing holds roughly 430,000 distinct CDR3 sequences. The sequencing sample was made of blood T cells: a sorted CD56 or NKG2C T cell subset, CD4+ or CD8+ T cells, or bulk PBMC T cells (not recorded which). The origin of the receptors is a woman aged 18-70 years in good health. The CDR3 runs from the conserved cysteine through the conserved F or W.

V: TRBV20-1; J: TRBJ1-2; CDR3: CSADKTGGGYGYTF
V: TRBV6-5; J: TRBJ2-1; CDR3: CASSYSPGAPEQFF
V: TRBV29-1; J: TRBJ1-1; CDR3: CSVYGVTEAFF
V: TRBV7-9; J: TRBJ1-6; CDR3: CASSLDGDSPLHF
V: TRBV28; J: TRBJ2-7; CDR3: CASSLYPRTIHEQYF
V: TRBV28; J: TRBJ2-2; CDR3: CASGLRAGELFF
V: TRBV11-2; J: TRBJ2-5; CDR3: CASTGTNQETQYF
V: TRBV5-6; J: TRBJ1-2; CDR3: CASSGTGSLNYGYTF
V: TRBV24-1; J: TRBJ2-2; CDR3: CATRAGGIQDTGELFF
V: TRBV20-1; J: TRBJ2-1; CDR3: CSAPFGGGPNEQFF
V: TRBV12-3/TRBV12-4; J: TRBJ2-1; CDR3: CASTIPSGSEQFF
V: TRBV7-3; J: TRBJ2-3; CDR3: CASSKIAASTDTQYF
V: TRBV6-5; J: TRBJ2-2; CDR3: CASSYTALAGTGELFF
V: TRBV20-1; J: TRBJ2-3; CDR3: CSARDLTSGLTTDTQYF
V: TRBV5-1; J: TRBJ2-6; CDR3: CASAATAGANVLTF
V: TRBV7-8; J: TRBJ2-1; CDR3: CASSGDSFSYNEQFF
V: TRBV7-9; J: TRBJ1-6; CDR3: CASSLPYSPLHF
V: TRBV7-9; J: TRBJ2-4; CDR3: CASSWSTAKNIQYF
V: TRBV6-5; J: TRBJ1-1; CDR3: CASSYSQNTEAFF
V: TRBV5-1; J: TRBJ2-3; CDR3: CASSLSPGQGGPDTQYF
V: TRBV30; J: TRBJ1-1; CDR3: CAWSVQGYTEAFF
V: TRBV7-9; J: TRBJ2-2; CDR3: CASSPRAWSNTGELFF
V: TRBV24-1; J: TRBJ2-1; CDR3: CATSDPLDSRNEQFF
V: TRBV6-5; J: TRBJ1-1; CDR3: CASSYGGTGQRGTEAFF
V: TRBV20-1; J: TRBJ2-2; CDR3: CSAARAGGTGELFF
V: TRBV12-3/TRBV12-4; J: TRBJ2-1; CDR3: CASSPGTSGRATPGSEQFF
V: TRBV18; J: TRBJ2-1; CDR3: CASSPGRGTNEQFF
V: TRBV6-2/TRBV6-3; J: TRBJ2-3; CDR3: CASSYHEDGDTQYF
V: TRBV7-2; J: TRBJ2-7; CDR3: CASSLAPSGTKLYEQYF
V: TRBV5-5; J: TRBJ2-7; CDR3: CASSLEQGAPYEQYF
V: TRBV4-1; J: TRBJ2-3; CDR3: CASSQAPGHTDTQYF
V: TRBV11-2; J: TRBJ2-7; CDR3: CASSPGTSGRSGRYEQYF
V: TRBV12-3/TRBV12-4; J: TRBJ2-5; CDR3: CASTLGLAETQYF
V: TRBV28; J: TRBJ2-1; CDR3: CASSLYREGVNEQFF
V: TRBV28; J: TRBJ1-1; CDR3: CASSSLGGISTEAFF
V: TRBV7-3; J: TRBJ2-2; CDR3: CASSLRAETSGTTGELFF
V: TRBV20-1; J: TRBJ1-5; CDR3: CSARGDGSNQPQHF
V: TRBV28; J: TRBJ1-1; CDR3: CASSPLGQGAQAFF
V: TRBV20-1; J: TRBJ2-3; CDR3: CSASGTVKRNTDTQYF
V: TRBV7-9; J: TRBJ2-1; CDR3: CASSPNGGSSYNEQFF
V: TRBV6-1; J: TRBJ2-1; CDR3: CASSLTSGAHNEQFF
V: TRBV6-4; J: TRBJ2-3; CDR3: CASRGLARIIFDTQYF
V: TRBV29-1; J: TRBJ2-1; CDR3: CSVARDWGYNEQFF
V: TRBV28; J: TRBJ2-7; CDR3: CASSWTGGRYEQYF
V: TRBV7-2; J: TRBJ2-1; CDR3: CASSFAGWGKFF
V: TRBV12-3/TRBV12-4; J: TRBJ2-1; CDR3: CASSLGLRGGRSSYNEQFF
V: TRBV20-1; J: TRBJ1-2; CDR3: CSARVQANYGYTF
V: TRBV7-9; J: TRBJ1-1; CDR3: CAISGTGEMNTEAFF
V: TRBV20-1; J: TRBJ2-7; CDR3: CSARVLAGRYEQYF
V: TRBV10-3; J: TRBJ2-1; CDR3: CAISAFAEQFF
V: TRBV18; J: TRBJ2-2; CDR3: CASSPTPRTSANTGELFF
V: TRBV4-3; J: TRBJ2-1; CDR3: CASSQDHRGASYGSYNEQFF
V: TRBV19; J: TRBJ2-5; CDR3: CASSSGRGWETQYF
V: TRBV4-3; J: TRBJ2-3; CDR3: CASSQLAGAVVDTQYF